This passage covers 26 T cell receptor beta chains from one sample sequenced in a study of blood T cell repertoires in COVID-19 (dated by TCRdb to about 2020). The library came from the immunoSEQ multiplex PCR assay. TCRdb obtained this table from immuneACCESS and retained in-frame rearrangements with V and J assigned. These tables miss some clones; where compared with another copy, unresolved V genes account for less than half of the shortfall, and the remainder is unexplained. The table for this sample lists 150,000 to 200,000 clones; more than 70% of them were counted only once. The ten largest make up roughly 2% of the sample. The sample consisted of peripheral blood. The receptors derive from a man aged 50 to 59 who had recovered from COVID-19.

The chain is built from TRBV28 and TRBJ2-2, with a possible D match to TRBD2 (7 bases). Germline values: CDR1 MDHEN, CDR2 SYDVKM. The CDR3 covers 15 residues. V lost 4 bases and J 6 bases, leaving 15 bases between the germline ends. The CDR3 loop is CASSSRGANAGELFF. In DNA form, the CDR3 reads TGTGCCAGCAGTTCTCGGGGGGCTAATGCCGGGGAGCTGTTTTTT.

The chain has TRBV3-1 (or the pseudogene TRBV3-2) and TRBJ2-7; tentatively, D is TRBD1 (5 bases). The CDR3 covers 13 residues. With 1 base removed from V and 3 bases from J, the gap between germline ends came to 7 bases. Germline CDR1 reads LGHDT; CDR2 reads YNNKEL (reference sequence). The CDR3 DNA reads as TGTGCCAGCAGCCAAGGTCAGGGCTACGAGCAGTACTTC. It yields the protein CASSQGQGYEQYF.

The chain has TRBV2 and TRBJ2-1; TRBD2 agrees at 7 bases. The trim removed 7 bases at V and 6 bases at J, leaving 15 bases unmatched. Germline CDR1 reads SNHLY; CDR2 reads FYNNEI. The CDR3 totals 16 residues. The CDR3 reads CASTVGVTGGSNEQFF. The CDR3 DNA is TGTGCCAGCACCGTAGGGGTGACGGGAGGTTCCAATGAGCAGTTCTTC.

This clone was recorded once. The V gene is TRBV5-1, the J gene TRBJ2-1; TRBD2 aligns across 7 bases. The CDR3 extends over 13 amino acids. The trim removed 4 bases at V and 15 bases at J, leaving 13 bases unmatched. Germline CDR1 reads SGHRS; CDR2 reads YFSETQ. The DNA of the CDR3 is TGCGCCAGCAGCCCTCTGGGGGGGTTTGAAGGGTTCTTC. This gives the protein CASSPLGGFEGFF.

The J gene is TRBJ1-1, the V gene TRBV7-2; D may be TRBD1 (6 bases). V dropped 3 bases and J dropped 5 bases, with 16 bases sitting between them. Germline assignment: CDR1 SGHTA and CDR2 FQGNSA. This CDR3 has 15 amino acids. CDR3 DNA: TGTGCCAGCAGCTTCCGGGACATTAGGGGAACTGAAGCTTTCTTT. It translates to CASSFRDIRGTEAFF.

The CDR3 loop is CSASRSSGTLTQYF. CDR3 sequence (DNA): TGCAGTGCTAGTCGGTCTAGCGGGACTCTGACCCAGTACTTC. The chain uses TRBV20-1 and TRBJ2-5; 9 nucleotides match TRBD2. The germline V gene has CDR1 DFQATT and CDR2 SNEGSKA (reference sequence). The CDR3 spans 14 residues. The J segment lost 7 bases and the V segment lost 3 bases, leaving 9 bases of the junction unmatched.

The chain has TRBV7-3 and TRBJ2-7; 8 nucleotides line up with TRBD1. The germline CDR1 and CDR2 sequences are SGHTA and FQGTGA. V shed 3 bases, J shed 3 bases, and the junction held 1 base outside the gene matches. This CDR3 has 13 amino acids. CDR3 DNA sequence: TGTGCCAGCAGCTTCGGACAGGGCTACGAGCAGTACTTC. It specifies CASSFGQGYEQYF.

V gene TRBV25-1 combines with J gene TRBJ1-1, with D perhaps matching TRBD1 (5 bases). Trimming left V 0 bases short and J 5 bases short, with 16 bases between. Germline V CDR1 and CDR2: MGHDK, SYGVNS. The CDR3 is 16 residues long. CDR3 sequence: CASSEYPVGGKTEAFF. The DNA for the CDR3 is TGTGCCAGCAGTGAATATCCCGTGGGGGGAAAGACTGAAGCTTTCTTT.

The chain's CDR3 is CASSFAPRESTEAFF. The CDR3 DNA reads as TGTGCCAGCAGCTTTGCTCCAAGGGAGAGCACTGAAGCTTTCTTT. J is TRBJ1-1 and V is TRBV12-1. TRBV12-1 is labeled a pseudogene. This CDR3 contains 15 residues.

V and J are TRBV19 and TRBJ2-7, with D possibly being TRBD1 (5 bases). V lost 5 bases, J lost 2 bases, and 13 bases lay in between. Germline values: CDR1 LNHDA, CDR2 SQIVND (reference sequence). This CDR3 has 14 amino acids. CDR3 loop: CASSSLGEPYEQYF. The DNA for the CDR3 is TGTGCCAGTAGTTCCTTAGGGGAACCCTACGAGCAGTACTTC.

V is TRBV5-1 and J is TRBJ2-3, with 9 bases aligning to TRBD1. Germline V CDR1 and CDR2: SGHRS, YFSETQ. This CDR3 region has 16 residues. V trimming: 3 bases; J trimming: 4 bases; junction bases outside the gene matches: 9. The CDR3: CASSWDGTGYPDTQYF. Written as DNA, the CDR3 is TGCGCCAGCAGCTGGGACGGGACAGGGTATCCAGATACGCAGTATTTT.

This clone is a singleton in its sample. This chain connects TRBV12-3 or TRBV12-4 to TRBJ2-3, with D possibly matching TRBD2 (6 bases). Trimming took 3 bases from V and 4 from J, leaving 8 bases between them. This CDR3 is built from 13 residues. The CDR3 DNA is TGTGCCAGCAGTTTGGACTATTCAGATACGCAGTATTTT. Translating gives CASSLDYSDTQYF.

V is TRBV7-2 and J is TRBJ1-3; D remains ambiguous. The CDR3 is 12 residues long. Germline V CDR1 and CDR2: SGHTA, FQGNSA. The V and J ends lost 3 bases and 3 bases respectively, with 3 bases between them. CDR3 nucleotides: TGTGCCAGCAGCTTCAGTGGAAACACCATATATTTT. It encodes CASSFSGNTIYF.

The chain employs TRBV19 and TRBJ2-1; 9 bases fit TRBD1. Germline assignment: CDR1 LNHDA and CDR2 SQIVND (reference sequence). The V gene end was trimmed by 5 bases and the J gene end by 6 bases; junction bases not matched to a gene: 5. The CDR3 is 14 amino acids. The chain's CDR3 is CASSPQTGGNEQFF. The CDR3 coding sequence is TGTGCCAGTAGTCCTCAGACAGGGGGCAATGAGCAGTTCTTC.

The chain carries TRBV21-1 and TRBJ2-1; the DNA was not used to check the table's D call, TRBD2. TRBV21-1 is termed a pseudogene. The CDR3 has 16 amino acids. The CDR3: CASRSGGRNLYNEQFF. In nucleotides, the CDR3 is TGTGCCAGCAGGAGCGGGGGTCGAAATCTCTACAATGAGCAGTTCTTC.

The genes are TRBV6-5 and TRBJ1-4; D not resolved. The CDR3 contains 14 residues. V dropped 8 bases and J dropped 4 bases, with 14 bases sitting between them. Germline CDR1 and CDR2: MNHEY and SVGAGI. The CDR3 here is CASRKTKDNEKLFF. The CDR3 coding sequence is TGTGCCAGCCGAAAGACAAAAGATAATGAAAAACTGTTTTTT.

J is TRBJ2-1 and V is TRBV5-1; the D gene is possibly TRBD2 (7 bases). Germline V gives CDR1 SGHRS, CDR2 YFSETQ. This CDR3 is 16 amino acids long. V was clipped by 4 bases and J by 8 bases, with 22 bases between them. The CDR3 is CASSLGGGGRVDEQFF. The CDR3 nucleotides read TGCGCCAGCAGCCTGGGGGGCGGCGGGAGAGTAGATGAGCAGTTCTTC.

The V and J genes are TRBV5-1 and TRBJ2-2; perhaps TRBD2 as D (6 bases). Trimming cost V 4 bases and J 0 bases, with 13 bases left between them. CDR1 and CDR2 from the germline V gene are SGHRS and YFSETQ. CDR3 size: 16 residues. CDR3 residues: CASSPGLFANTGELFF. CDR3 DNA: TGCGCCAGCAGCCCGGGACTTTTCGCGAACACCGGGGAGCTGTTTTTT.

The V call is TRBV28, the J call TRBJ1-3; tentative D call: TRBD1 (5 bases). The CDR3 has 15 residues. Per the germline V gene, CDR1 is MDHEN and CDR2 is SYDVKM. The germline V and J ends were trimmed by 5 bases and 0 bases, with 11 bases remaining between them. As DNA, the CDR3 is TGTGCCAGCAGTCGACAGCCTGCCTCTGGAAACACCATATATTTT. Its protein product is CASSRQPASGNTIYF.

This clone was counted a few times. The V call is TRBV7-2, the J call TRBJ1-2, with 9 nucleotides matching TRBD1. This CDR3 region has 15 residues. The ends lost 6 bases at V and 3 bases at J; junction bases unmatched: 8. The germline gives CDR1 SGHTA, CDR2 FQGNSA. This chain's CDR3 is CASRPTGQGYYGYTF. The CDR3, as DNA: TGTGCCAGCAGACCTACGGGACAGGGATACTATGGCTACACCTTC.

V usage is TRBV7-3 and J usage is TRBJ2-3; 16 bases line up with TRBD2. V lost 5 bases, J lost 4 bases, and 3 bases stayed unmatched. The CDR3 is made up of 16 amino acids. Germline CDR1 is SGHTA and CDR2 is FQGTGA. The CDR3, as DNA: TGTGCCAGCAGCCCCGGGACTAGCGGGAGGGCAGATACGCAGTATTTT. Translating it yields CASSPGTSGRADTQYF.

Written as DNA, the CDR3 is TGCGCCAGCAGCCAAGATCGGACGGGGGACACTGAAGCTTTCTTT. It codes for CASSQDRTGDTEAFF. The chain uses TRBV4-1 and TRBJ1-1; TRBD1 is a possible D gene (5 bases). V gave up 0 bases and J gave up 3 bases, with 11 bases separating them. CDR3 length equals 15 residues. Per the germline V gene, CDR1 is MGHRA and CDR2 is YSYEKL.

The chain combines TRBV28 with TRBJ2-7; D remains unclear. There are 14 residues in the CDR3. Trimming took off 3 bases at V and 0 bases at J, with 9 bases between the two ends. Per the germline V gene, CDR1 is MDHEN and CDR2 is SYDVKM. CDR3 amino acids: CASSLVQASYEQYF. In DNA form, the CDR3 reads TGTGCCAGCAGTTTGGTGCAGGCCTCCTACGAGCAGTACTTC.

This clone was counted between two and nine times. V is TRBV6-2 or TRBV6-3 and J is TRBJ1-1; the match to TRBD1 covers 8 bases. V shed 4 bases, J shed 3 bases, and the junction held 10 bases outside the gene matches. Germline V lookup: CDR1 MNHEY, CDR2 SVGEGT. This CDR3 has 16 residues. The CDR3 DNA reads TGTGCCAGCAGTTTAGGACAGGGACTTCGCGACACTGAAGCTTTCTTT. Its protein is CASSLGQGLRDTEAFF.

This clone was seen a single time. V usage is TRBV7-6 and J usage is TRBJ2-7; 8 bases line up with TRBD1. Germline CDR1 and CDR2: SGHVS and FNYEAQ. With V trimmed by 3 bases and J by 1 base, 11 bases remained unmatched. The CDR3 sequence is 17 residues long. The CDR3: CASSFGTGSVGSYEQYF. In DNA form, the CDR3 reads TGTGCCAGCAGCTTTGGGACAGGATCGGTCGGGTCCTACGAGCAGTACTTC.

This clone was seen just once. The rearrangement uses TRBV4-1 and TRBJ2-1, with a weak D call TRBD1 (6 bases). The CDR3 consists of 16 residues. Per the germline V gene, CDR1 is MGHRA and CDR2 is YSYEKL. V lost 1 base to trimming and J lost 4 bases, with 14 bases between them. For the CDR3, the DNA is TGCGCCAGCAGCCAAGCTGGACAGCTAACGTACAATGAGCAGTTCTTC. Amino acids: CASSQAGQLTYNEQFF.